This record looks at one TCR beta chain sequence and its context. The antigen is not known. Using immunoSEQ multiplex PCR, the repertoire was profiled, and TCRdb retains in-frame clones only, with some absent. The profile shows 110,000 to 150,000 clones, about 93% of them singletons. These data belong to a study of T cell responses to AZD1222 COVID-19 vaccine. Study-wide results and caveats: Clonal diversity was possibly underestimated, and white British individuals and females predominated among donors.

V was shortened by 5 bases and J by 7 bases, with 14 bases between the two germline ends. CDR3 length equals 13 residues. CDR1 SGHAT and CDR2 FQNNGV come from the germline V gene. The sample was peripheral blood, taken on day 0 of AZD1222 vaccination. This chain uses TRBV11-2 with TRBJ1-2; D is perhaps TRBD1 (5 bases). This sequence was found in an adult in good health. CDR3 sequence (DNA): TGTGCCAGCAGCCCGACAACGGGACGTGGCTACACCTTC. This gives the protein CASSPTTGRGYTF.